This entry features one T cell receptor beta chain sequence. This entry belongs to a study of identical twins. One entry per CDR3 protein, called by TCRdb with MiXCR from the 5' RACE reads. The repertoire holds about 890,000 distinct CDR3 sequences, with 10% to 15% as singletons. CDR3 length equals 14 residues. The ends lost 6 bases at V and 5 bases at J; junction bases unmatched: 9. Germline V gives CDR1 DFQATT, CDR2 SNEGSKA (reference sequence). In addition, the sample was reused for a study of yellow fever vaccine responses in identical twins.

Sequenced material: PBMCs. This chain joins TRBV20-1 and TRBJ2-5, with TRBD2 matching over 10 bases. The sequence derives from a woman in her late teens or twenties in good health. The CDR3 region is CSANSGGNGETQYF. The DNA for the CDR3 is TGCAGTGCCAATAGCGGGGGGAACGGGGAGACCCAGTACTTC.